This T cell receptor beta chain was found in a study of chemoradiotherapy in HPV16-positive cancers (dated by TCRdb to between 2021 and 2023). Some background on the complete study: Using functional T-cell assays on cells from a couple of HPV16-positive patients, the researchers defined candidate HPV-specific T-cell clones and common TCR motifs. Whether T-cell immunity against the HPV oncoproteins E6 and E7 changes during chemoradiotherapy and whether survival is affected by this immunity were examined in the study. The candidate HPV-specific TCRs and motifs were subsequently tracked in TCR repertoires obtained from some 90 patients with HPV-related cancers. What the research found in general, with its limitations: Expansion of candidate HPV-specific clones and E7-related TCR motifs was observed in the tumor microenvironment during treatment, whereas no such expansion was observed for non-HPV-specific T cells. The functional definition of HPV-specific T cells came from only a couple of HPV16-positive patients, and the survival association was reported for HPV16-positive patients. In HPV16-positive patients, expansion of HPV-responsive T cells during chemoradiotherapy was associated with improved recurrence-free survival.

The library was built by means of the immunoSEQ multiplex PCR assay. TCRdb took this table from immuneACCESS and kept in-frame rearrangements with V and J called. Such tables lack part of the clones; where checked against another copy, unresolved V genes explain under half of the gap, and the rest is unexplained. This sample lists approximately 14,000 clones; approximately 71% were detected once. The ten largest clones take up roughly 18% of the sample. CDR1 and CDR2 (LGHNA, YSLEER) derive from the germline V gene. From cysteine to phenylalanine, the CDR3 is 15 amino acids long. The sequence is cut down to CDR3 DNA, 45 bases in frame from base 1. A distance of 12 bases separates the germline ends of V and J, which lose 0 bases and 4 bases respectively. Repertoires were sampled multiple times during chemoradiotherapy, which allowed clonal expansion in the tumor microenvironment to be followed. Turning to this clone: The antigen it binds to is not known. The record has no base qualities; no much larger clone is one base away.

This material was obtained from a patient who underwent chemoradiotherapy. The chain employs TRBV4-3 and TRBJ1-1, with a tentative D gene TRBD1 over 5 matching bases. This receptor was obtained from a human donor with HPV-associated anogenital cancer. The CDR3 protein is CASSQELAGTTEAFF. The DNA sequence follows: TGCGCCAGCAGCCAAGAATTGGCGGGGACCACTGAAGCTTTCTTT.